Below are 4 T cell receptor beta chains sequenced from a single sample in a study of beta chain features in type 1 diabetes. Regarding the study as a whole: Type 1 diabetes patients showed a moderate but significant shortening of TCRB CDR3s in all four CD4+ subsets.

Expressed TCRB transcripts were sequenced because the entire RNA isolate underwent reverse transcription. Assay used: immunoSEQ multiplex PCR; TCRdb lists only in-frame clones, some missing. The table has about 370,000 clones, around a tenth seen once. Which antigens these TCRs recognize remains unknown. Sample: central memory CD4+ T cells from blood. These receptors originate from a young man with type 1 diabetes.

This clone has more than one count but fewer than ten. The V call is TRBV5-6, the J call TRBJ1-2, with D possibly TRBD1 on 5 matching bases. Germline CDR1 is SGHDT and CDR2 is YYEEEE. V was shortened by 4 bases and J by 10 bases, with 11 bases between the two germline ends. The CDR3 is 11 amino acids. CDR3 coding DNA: TGTGCCAGCAGCCTTAGACAGACCTACACCTTC. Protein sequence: CASSLRQTYTF.

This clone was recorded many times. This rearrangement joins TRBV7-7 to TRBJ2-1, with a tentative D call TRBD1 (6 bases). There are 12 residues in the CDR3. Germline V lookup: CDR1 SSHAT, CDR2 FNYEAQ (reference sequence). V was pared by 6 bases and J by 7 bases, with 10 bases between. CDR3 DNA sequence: TGTGCCAGCAGGGGGCAGGGGAATGAGCAGTTCTTC. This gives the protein CASRGQGNEQFF.

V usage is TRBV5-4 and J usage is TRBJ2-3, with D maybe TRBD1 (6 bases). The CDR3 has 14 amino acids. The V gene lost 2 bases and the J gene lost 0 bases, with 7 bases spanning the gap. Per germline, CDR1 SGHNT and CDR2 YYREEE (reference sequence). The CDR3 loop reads CASSFTGSTDTQYF. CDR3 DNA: TGTGCCAGCAGCTTTACAGGGAGCACAGATACGCAGTATTTT.

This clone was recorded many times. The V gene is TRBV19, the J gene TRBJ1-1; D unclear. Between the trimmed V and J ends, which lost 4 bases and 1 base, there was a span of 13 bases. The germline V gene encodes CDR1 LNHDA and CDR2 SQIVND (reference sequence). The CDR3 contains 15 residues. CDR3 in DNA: TGTGCCAGTAGTACACCCACAAAGACGAACACTGAAGCTTTCTTT. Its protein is CASSTPTKTNTEAFF.